This entry is about one T cell receptor (beta chain). The antigen is unknown. This sample is drawn from a study of T cell repertoires in cytomegalovirus infection. Study summary: Used in the study were CMV epitopes, some recently identified and HLA-C-restricted, others well-studied and HLA-B-restricted. Both a matching HLA type and CMV infection were indicated by public TCR beta signatures. Whole-study results and caveats: In two of eight donors, the top clonotype was HLA-C-restricted CMV-specific. Identification of carriers of CMV plus the relevant HLA was achieved through cumulative public TCR beta family frequency.

The CDR3 sequence is 16 residues long. Trimming cost V 4 bases and J 3 bases; bases outside gene matches: 5. CDR1 is ENHRY, CDR2 SYGVKD, per germline. TCRdb analysed the reads with MiXCR anew, one entry per CDR3 protein. The table records 450,000 to 550,000 distinct CDR3 sequences, 42% of them present only once. The chain carries TRBV10-3 and TRBJ2-7, with 14 nucleotides matching TRBD2. The sample consisted of cultured PBMCs, taken from culture after CMV antigen stimulation. The sequence was obtained from a human donor in good health (CMV status not recorded). Some clones in this sample may be carry-over from other donors' samples. CDR3 bases: TGTGCCATCAGTGGAGAGACTAGCGGGAGGGACTACGAGCAGTACTTC. This encodes CAISGETSGRDYEQYF.